The present T cell receptor (beta chain) was sequenced within a study of cytotoxic CD8 clonotypes in ibrutinib-treated CLL. As for the study in general: The study included approximately 10 relapsed/refractory and over 14 treatment-naive patients; 17 to 18 had IGHV unmutated disease. The study, taken as a whole, reports: Clonality (at baseline) was higher than in age-matched healthy donors and tracked circulating CD8+ T-cell counts. The public clonotypes identified were infrequent and showed contraction or stability on treatment.

Assay used: immunoSEQ multiplex PCR; TCRdb lists only in-frame clones, some missing. The sample has 150,000 to 250,000 clones; about 72% are singletons. This clone is a singleton in its sample. The antigen is not known. TCR beta libraries used roughly 1.9 micrograms of DNA from cryopreserved PBMCs. CDR3 size: 13 residues. The V gene's germline CDR1 is SGDLS and CDR2 YYNGEE. The V and J ends lost 0 bases and 6 bases respectively, with 9 bases between them. The clonotype comes from a human donor with chronic lymphocytic leukemia. The source was PBMCs, collected after 24 months of ibrutinib treatment. This chain links TRBV9 with TRBJ1-2; maybe TRBD1 (5 bases). As DNA, the CDR3 is TGTGCCAGCAGCGTAGGGACATTCGATGGCTACACCTTC. Protein: CASSVGTFDGYTF.